This T cell receptor (beta chain) was observed in a study of HIV-infected patients and healthy controls. This clonotype has only a few counts. TCRdb redid the calling of the 5' RACE reads with MiXCR, one entry per CDR3 protein. The sample lists around 67,000 distinct CDR3 sequences, about 16% occurring once. The germline V gene encodes CDR1 MNHEY and CDR2 SVGEGT. The V gene end was trimmed by 5 bases and the J gene end by 15 bases; junction bases not matched to a gene: 15. CDR3 length equals 15 residues. Sequencing used CD4+ T cells from blood. V gene TRBV6-2 or TRBV6-3 combines with J gene TRBJ2-1; 11 bases align to TRBD2. The sequence derives from a human donor in good health. CDR3: CASSDPASGRPPRFF. For the CDR3, the DNA is TGTGCCAGCAGTGATCCCGCTAGCGGGAGGCCGCCCCGGTTCTTC.